A single sample gave rise to the 31 T cell receptor beta chains below, sequenced in a study of breast tumors, draining lymph nodes, adjacent tissues. Using its own MiXCR run on the multiplex PCR reads, TCRdb lists one record per CDR3 protein. Of about 200,000 distinct CDR3 sequences in the sample, roughly a third were seen once. Breast cancer patients provided tissue from their axillary draining lymph nodes. The specimen was axillary lymph node tissue. The receptors originated from a female donor with breast cancer. Some clones in this sample may be carry-over from other donors' samples.

This clonotype was seen many times. The rearrangement uses TRBV15 and TRBJ2-1; D is unclear. V dropped 1 base and J dropped 8 bases, with 6 bases sitting between them. This CDR3 is built from 12 residues. CDR1 and CDR2 (germline): LNHNV, YYDKDF (reference sequence). The CDR3 DNA follows: TGTGCCACCAGCAGAGCAGTGGATGAGCAGTTCTTC. This sequence encodes CATSRAVDEQFF.

At least ten counts were recorded for this clonotype. The V and J genes are TRBV6-4 and TRBJ2-1; 8 bases are a match to TRBD2. Germline lookup yields CDR1 MRHNA and CDR2 SNTAGT. This CDR3 contains 16 residues. With V trimmed by 4 bases and J by 1 base, 6 bases remained unmatched. The CDR3 region is CASSVSGRGSYNEQFF. The CDR3 DNA is TGTGCCAGCAGTGTCAGCGGGAGAGGGTCCTACAATGAGCAGTTCTTC.

This clonotype has just a few counts. The V gene is TRBV27, the J gene TRBJ2-1, with TRBD1 matching over 7 bases. J lost 10 bases, V lost 4 bases, and 7 bases had no gene match. Germline V gives CDR1 MNHEY, CDR2 SMNVEV (reference sequence). This CDR3 comprises 13 residues. The CDR3 spells CASSSSTGWEQFF. As DNA, the CDR3 is TGTGCCAGCAGTTCCTCGACAGGGTGGGAGCAGTTCTTC.

This clonotype was recorded at least ten times. This chain joins TRBV20-1 and TRBJ1-3; D may be TRBD1 (6 bases). V was clipped by 0 bases and J by 3 bases, with 9 bases between them. The CDR3 totals 14 residues. Germline lookup yields CDR1 DFQATT and CDR2 SNEGSKA (reference sequence). This chain's CDR3 is CSARDPRGGNTIYF. The CDR3 nucleotides read TGCAGTGCTAGAGATCCCAGGGGTGGAAACACCATATATTTT.

This chain uses TRBV9 with TRBJ2-3, with 9 bases fitting TRBD2. The germline V gene encodes CDR1 SGDLS and CDR2 YYNGEE. This CDR3 has 17 amino acids. V trimming: 0 bases; J trimming: 6 bases; junction bases outside the gene matches: 11. The CDR3 reads CASSVGSLAGPLDTQYF. DNA of the CDR3: TGTGCCAGCAGCGTAGGGTCCCTAGCGGGGCCTTTGGATACGCAGTATTTT. Based on the CDR3 plus reference TRBV9 and TRBJ2-3, the full variable domain is DSGVTQTPKHLITATGQRVTLRCSPRSGDLSVYWYQQSLDQGLQFLIQYYNGEERAKGNILERFSAQQFPDLHSELNLSSLELGDSALYFCASSVGSLAGPLDTQYFGPGTRLTVL.

This clonotype occurred many times. The chain uses TRBV7-9 and TRBJ2-1; D is ambiguous. V lost 2 bases to trimming and J lost 5 bases, with 22 bases between them. The germline gives CDR1 SEHNR, CDR2 FQNEAQ (reference sequence). The CDR3 has 18 amino acids. The CDR3 sequence: CASSLPILTSRAHNEQFF. DNA of the CDR3: TGTGCCAGCAGCTTACCCATTCTTACCTCCCGGGCCCACAATGAGCAGTTCTTC.

Many counts were recorded for this clonotype. The genes are TRBV30 and TRBJ1-4; the D gene is possibly TRBD1 (6 bases). Germline V CDR1 and CDR2: GTSNPN, SVGIG (reference sequence). The length of the CDR3 is 14 residues. The V end lost 0 bases, the J end lost 8 bases, and 13 bases lay between the germline ends. CDR3 nucleotides: TGTGCCTGGAGTGTACGACAGGTCGGGGAAAAACTGTTTTTT. This gives the protein CAWSVRQVGEKLFF.

This clonotype was seen ten or more times. The V gene is TRBV20-1, the J gene TRBJ2-7; D gene ambiguous. CDR1 DFQATT and CDR2 SNEGSKA come from the germline V gene (reference sequence). The germline V and J ends were trimmed by 3 bases and 5 bases, with 17 bases remaining between them. The CDR3 consists of 14 residues. CDR3 protein: CSARGPLTVHEQYF. The CDR3 DNA reads as TGCAGTGCTAGGGGTCCCCTTACAGTCCACGAGCAGTACTTC.

This clonotype was observed many times. The V and J genes are TRBV11-2 and TRBJ2-5; 8 nucleotides match TRBD2. Trimming cost V 6 bases and J 5 bases; bases outside gene matches: 11. This CDR3 contains 15 residues. Looked up from germline, CDR1 is SGHAT and CDR2 is FQNNGV. The CDR3 sequence is CASSFTGGRQETQYF. CDR3 bases: TGTGCCAGCAGTTTCACGGGGGGGCGCCAGGAGACCCAGTACTTC.

In regard to this clonotype: At one boundary the junction diverges from the germline segment, which might be a read error. The J gene is TRBJ2-2, the V gene TRBV27, with D possibly TRBD2 on 5 matching bases. The CDR3 loop spans 15 amino acids. Looked up from germline, CDR1 is MNHEY and CDR2 is SMNVEV (reference sequence). The CDR3 protein is CASSFGFPNTGVLFF. CDR3 nucleotides: TGTGCCAGCAGTTTCGGGTTTCCGAACACCGGGGTGCTGTTTTTT.

The V and J genes are TRBV6-5 and TRBJ1-2, with D maybe TRBD1 (6 bases). The CDR3 loop spans 16 amino acids. V was clipped by 5 bases and J by 0 bases, with 16 bases between them. Germline V lookup: CDR1 MNHEY, CDR2 SVGAGI. CDR3 nucleotide sequence: TGTGCCAGCAGTGAATTTAGGGGGGCCACTAACTATGGCTACACCTTC. This encodes CASSEFRGATNYGYTF.

The chain employs TRBV18 and TRBJ1-3, with 9 bases that match TRBD1. V lost 3 bases, J lost 0 bases, and 3 bases stayed unmatched. Germline V gene sequence: CDR1 KGHSH, CDR2 LQKENI. The CDR3 length is 16 residues. DNA for the CDR3: TGTGCCAGCTCACCCGGGACAGGGACCTCTGGAAACACCATATATTTT. This codes for CASSPGTGTSGNTIYF. Looking up the rest from reference TRBV18 and TRBJ1-3 gives the full variable domain: NAGVMQNPRHLVRRRGQEARLRCSPMKGHSHVYWYRQLPEEGLKFMVYLQKENIIDESGMPKERFSAEFPKEGPSILRIQQVVRGDSAAYFCASSPGTGTSGNTIYFGEGSWLTVV.

V gene TRBV7-6 combines with J gene TRBJ2-5, with 12 nucleotides matching TRBD2. The CDR3 loop spans 16 amino acids. The V and J ends lost 1 base and 4 bases, in that order; junction bases with no gene match: 4. Germline assignment: CDR1 SGHVS and CDR2 FNYEAQ. DNA of the CDR3: TGTGCCAGCAGCTTAGTCGGACTAGCGGGGAGAGAGACCCAGTACTTC. Its protein product is CASSLVGLAGRETQYF.

This clonotype has a count of ten or more. This rearrangement joins TRBV12-3 or TRBV12-4 to TRBJ1-5; tentative D call: TRBD1 (6 bases). The CDR3 has 14 amino acids. Trimming cost V 8 bases and J 7 bases, with 18 bases left between them. CDR3 region: CASCRRGGRQPQHF. The DNA of the CDR3 is TGTGCCAGCTGTCGAAGAGGGGGTAGACAGCCCCAGCATTTT.

This clonotype was seen a single time. The chain employs TRBV5-1 and TRBJ2-4; either TRBD1 or TRBD2 may supply D (5 bases each). Germline V gene sequence: CDR1 SGHRS, CDR2 YFSETQ. The length of the CDR3 is 14 residues. V was clipped by 2 bases and J by 1 base, with 7 bases between them. The CDR3, as DNA: TGCGCCAGCAGCTTAGAGGGGGCCAAAAACATTCAGTACTTC. Residues: CASSLEGAKNIQYF.

Many counts were recorded for this clonotype. CDR3 bases: TGTGCCACCGGGACAGGAGCGGTCTACGAGCAGTACTTC. Protein: CATGTGAVYEQYF. V and J are TRBV10-3 and TRBJ2-7, with 8 bases fitting TRBD1. The CDR3 sequence is 13 residues long. With V trimmed by 10 bases and J by 3 bases, 8 bases remained unmatched. Germline lookup yields CDR1 ENHRY and CDR2 SYGVKD.

At least ten counts were recorded for this clonotype. This chain links TRBV12-3 or TRBV12-4 with TRBJ1-5; D perhaps matches TRBD1 (5 bases). The length of the CDR3 is 14 residues. V shed 1 base and J shed 6 bases, with 10 bases lying between them. CDR3 DNA sequence: TGTGCCAGCAGTTTAGGCAGGGCTACTCAGCCCCAGCATTTT. Its protein product is CASSLGRATQPQHF.

The chain has TRBV29-1 and TRBJ1-1; D is unclear. The CDR3 contains 13 residues. Germline values: CDR1 SQVTM, CDR2 ANQGSEA. Deletions cut 2 bases from V and 0 bases from J, with 7 bases between. In nucleotides, the CDR3 is TGCAGCGTTGAACTTCAAGTGAACACTGAAGCTTTCTTT. This codes for CSVELQVNTEAFF.

This clonotype showed up many times. This rearrangement joins TRBV4-3 to TRBJ1-2; D possibly corresponds to TRBD1 (6 bases). V lost 0 bases and J lost 4, with 15 bases in between. Per germline, CDR1 LGHNA and CDR2 YSLEER. The CDR3 sequence is 16 residues long. CDR3 sequence reads: CASSQERQVLTYGYTF. The CDR3 bases are TGCGCCAGCAGCCAAGAAAGACAGGTGCTCACCTATGGCTACACCTTC.

This clonotype has ten or more counts. V is TRBV6-5 and J is TRBJ1-3; 7 nucleotides align to TRBD1. The CDR3 covers 16 residues. CDR1 is MNHEY and CDR2 is SVGAGI in the germline V gene. Unmatched junction bases numbered 6, after V lost 0 bases and J lost 4 bases. CDR3 nucleotide sequence: TGTGCCAGCAGTTACTCCAGGGGGTCTGCAGGAAACACCATATATTTT. This encodes CASSYSRGSAGNTIYF.

Notes on this clonotype: This could be a read error, since a much larger clone is one nucleotide away. The rearrangement joins TRBV14 to TRBJ2-7; TRBD1 matches at 9 bases. The germline gives CDR1 SGHDN, CDR2 FVKESK. The CDR3 loop spans 14 amino acids. CDR3 sequence reads: CASSPDRGSYEQSF. Here the CDR3 DNA reads TGTGCCAGCAGCCCGGACAGGGGCTCCTACGAGCAGTCCTTC.

This clonotype showed up many times. At one boundary the junction diverges from the germline segment, which might be a read error. The rearrangement joins TRBV24-1 to TRBJ2-3; perhaps TRBD1 as D (6 bases). The CDR3 is made up of 14 amino acids. Germline lookup yields CDR1 KGHDR and CDR2 SFDVKD. CDR3: CATSDADSTYTQYF. DNA of the CDR3: TGTGCCACCAGTGATGCGGACAGCACATATACGCAGTATTTT.

The chain recombines TRBV4-2 with TRBJ1-1; TRBD1 might be the D (6 bases). This CDR3 spans 17 amino acids. V was clipped by 2 bases and J by 0 bases, with 16 bases between them. Germline lookup yields CDR1 LGHNA and CDR2 YNFKEQ. The CDR3 sequence: CASSQILDRRLNTEAFF. The CDR3 nucleotides read TGTGCCAGCAGCCAAATTCTGGACAGACGTCTGAACACTGAAGCTTTCTTT.

There are a few counts of this clonotype. V and J are TRBV6-6 and TRBJ2-7; no clear D. Trimming removed 5 bases at V and 3 bases at J, with 11 bases between. The CDR3 contains 13 residues. Looked up from germline, CDR1 is MNHNY and CDR2 is SVGAGI (reference sequence). The CDR3 region has the DNA TGTGCCAGCAGTCACGGTCAGCTCTACGAGCAGTACTTC. This gives the protein CASSHGQLYEQYF.

This clonotype was picked up many times. The chain is built from TRBV5-1 and TRBJ2-7; the D gene is possibly TRBD1 (6 bases). Germline V gene lookup returns CDR1 SGHRS and CDR2 YFSETQ. The CDR3 has 16 residues. V was shortened by 4 bases and J by 2 bases, with 19 bases between the two germline ends. CDR3 sequence (DNA): TGCGCCAGCAGCCCGGCCACGGACAGCCTGGCCTACGAGCAGTACTTC. This encodes CASSPATDSLAYEQYF.

Ten or more counts support this clonotype. Here the CDR3 DNA reads TGCGCCAGCAGCCAAGATGGGGGGCTTTCTAATGAAAAACTGTTTTTT. Translation gives CASSQDGGLSNEKLFF. The chain uses TRBV4-3 and TRBJ1-4; perhaps TRBD1 as D (6 bases). The CDR3 loop spans 16 amino acids. Germline lookup yields CDR1 LGHNA and CDR2 YSLEER. V lost 0 bases to trimming and J lost 3 bases, with 11 bases between them.

This clonotype was picked up one time. J is TRBJ2-1 and V is TRBV25-1; D gene unclear. V lost 4 bases to trimming and J lost 4 bases, with 17 bases between them. From germline, CDR1 is MGHDK and CDR2 SYGVNS. The CDR3 is made up of 16 amino acids. CDR3 region: CASSAKAGRFYNEQFF. The CDR3 DNA follows: TGTGCCAGCAGTGCTAAGGCCGGCAGATTTTACAATGAGCAGTTCTTC.

This clonotype has a count of ten or more. The chain recombines TRBV7-9 with TRBJ2-7, with 7 bases matching TRBD2. The V gene's germline CDR1 is SEHNR and CDR2 FQNEAQ (reference sequence). V gave up 1 base and J gave up 4 bases; unmatched junction bases: 4. The CDR3 runs to 14 residues. CDR3 in amino acids: CASSLGLAGYEQYF. CDR3 sequence (DNA): TGTGCCAGCAGCTTAGGACTAGCAGGATACGAGCAGTACTTC. Supplemented by reference TRBV7-9 and TRBJ2-7, the full variable domain reads DTGVSQNPRHKITKRGQNVTFRCDPISEHNRLYWYRQTLGQGPEFLTYFQNEAQLEKSRLLSDRFSAERPKGSFSTLEIQRTEQGDSAMYLCASSLGLAGYEQYFGPGTRLTVT.

At least ten counts were recorded for this clonotype. This chain uses TRBV30 with TRBJ1-2; tentative D call: TRBD1 (5 bases). The CDR3 length is 11 residues. Germline V gene data show CDR1 as GTSNPN and CDR2 as SVGIG (reference sequence). Between the trimmed V and J ends, which lost 5 bases and 5 bases, there was a span of 9 bases. CDR3 sequence reads: CAWDRIYGYTF. In DNA, the CDR3 is TGTGCCTGGGACAGAATATATGGCTACACCTTC.

This clonotype was detected ten times or more. V and J are TRBV25-1 and TRBJ2-6, with TRBD2 matching 8 bases. Germline lookup yields CDR1 MGHDK and CDR2 SYGVNS. This CDR3 is 17 amino acids long. With V trimmed by 4 bases and J by 1 base, 6 bases remained unmatched. Written as DNA, the CDR3 is TGTGCCAGCAGTGGGGGCCGGGGGGGTTCTGGGGCCAACGTCCTGACTTTC. Protein sequence: CASSGGRGGSGANVLTF.

J is TRBJ2-1 and V is TRBV20-1; D perhaps matches TRBD2 (6 bases). This CDR3 contains 14 residues. V was clipped by 2 bases and J by 5 bases, with 13 bases between them. Germline-derived CDR1 and CDR2 are DFQATT and SNEGSKA (reference sequence). The CDR3, as DNA: TGCAGTGCTAGAAGCACTAGCCAGGACAATGAGCAGTTCTTC. This translates into CSARSTSQDNEQFF.